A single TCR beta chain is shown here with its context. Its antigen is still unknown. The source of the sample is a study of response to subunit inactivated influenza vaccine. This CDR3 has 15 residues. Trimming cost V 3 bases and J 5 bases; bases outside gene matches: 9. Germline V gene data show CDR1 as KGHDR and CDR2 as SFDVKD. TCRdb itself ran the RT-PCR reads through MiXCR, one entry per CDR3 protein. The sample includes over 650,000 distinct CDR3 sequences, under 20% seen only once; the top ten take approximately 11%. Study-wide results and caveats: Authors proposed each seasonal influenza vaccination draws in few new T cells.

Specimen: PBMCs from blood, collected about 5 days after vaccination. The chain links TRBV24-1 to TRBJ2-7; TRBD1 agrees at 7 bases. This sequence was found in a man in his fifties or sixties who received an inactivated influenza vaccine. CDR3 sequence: CATSDTRDSTHEQYF. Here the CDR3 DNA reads TGTGCCACCAGTGATACCCGGGACAGCACCCACGAGCAGTACTTC.